Sequencing of this T cell receptor (beta chain) was carried out in a study of radiation and T cells in renal cell carcinoma. Overall study findings and caveats: In blood, top tumor clones expanded by 2 weeks, shrinking by 4.

From germline, CDR1 is MNHEY and CDR2 SVGAGI. The J segment lost 6 bases and the V segment lost 2 bases, leaving 3 bases of the junction unmatched. This CDR3 spans 13 amino acids. Worth noting for this clone: The antigen is not known.

Documented time point: baseline pretreatment blood. As for treatment: 15 Gy SBRT to primary tumor, nephrectomy 4 weeks later. Serial blood draws occurred at baseline and 2 and 4 weeks post-SBRT. Measured with immunoSEQ multiplex PCR; TCRdb has only the in-frame clones, and not every one. The sample lists about 140,000 clones, roughly 83% seen once, with roughly 25% in the top ten. The source was blood, collected from a patient whose treatment included radiotherapy and nephrectomy. The V call is TRBV6-5, the J call TRBJ1-2; 7 nucleotides match TRBD1. The clonotype originates from a woman aged 45-60 years with renal cell carcinoma. CDR3 in amino acids: CASSYRDSDGYTF. As DNA, the CDR3 is TGTGCCAGCAGTTACCGGGACAGTGATGGCTACACCTTC.